These T cell receptor beta chains were read from a single sample in a study of T cell responses to AZD1222 COVID-19 vaccine. Assay used: immunoSEQ multiplex PCR; TCRdb lists only in-frame clones, some missing. Here the sample spans 90,000 or so clones, over 70% being singletons. The material sequenced was peripheral blood, taken on day 0 of AZD1222 vaccination. The receptors shown here come from an adult in good health. CDR3s include the opening cysteine and the closing phenylalanine or tryptophan. A D gene is named only where the DNA matches it firmly. Size is omitted from some rows. Given values are once, few, many or a class for expanded clones.

cdr3_aa: CASSAGSRELFF
cdr3_nt: TGTGCCAGCAGCGCTGGCTCTAGAGAGCTGTTTTTT
j_call: TRBJ2-2
d_call: NA
v_call: TRBV9
clone_size: NA

cdr3_aa: CASSQDGGGGSPLHF
cdr3_nt: TGTGCCAGCAGCCAAGATGGAGGGGGCGGTTCACCCCTCCACTTT
j_call: TRBJ1-6
d_call: TRBD1
v_call: TRBV3-1/TRBV3-2
clone_size: NA

cdr3_aa: CASSSLGRGGGTEAFF
cdr3_nt: TGTGCCAGCAGTTCTTTAGGACGGGGAGGCGGCACTGAAGCTTTCTTT
j_call: TRBJ1-1
d_call: NA
v_call: TRBV28
clone_size: NA

cdr3_aa: CAISELSGGKTQYF
cdr3_nt: TGTGCCATCAGCGAGTTGTCGGGGGGCAAGACCCAGTACTTC
j_call: TRBJ2-5
d_call: NA
v_call: TRBV10-3
clone_size: NA

cdr3_aa: CSVKKTDYGYTF
cdr3_nt: TGCAGCGTTAAGAAGACAGACTATGGCTACACCTTC
j_call: TRBJ1-2
d_call: NA
v_call: TRBV29-1
clone_size: NA

cdr3_aa: CASSLGPRGSGERETQYF
cdr3_nt: TGTGCCAGCAGCTTAGGGCCCCGGGGGTCGGGGGAGCGAGAGACCCAGTACTTC
j_call: TRBJ2-5
d_call: NA
v_call: TRBV11-3
clone_size: NA

cdr3_aa: CASSLLTSGTINEQFF
cdr3_nt: TGCGCCAGCAGCTTGCTGACTAGCGGGACTATCAATGAGCAGTTCTTC
j_call: TRBJ2-1
d_call: TRBD2
v_call: TRBV5-1
clone_size: NA

cdr3_aa: CSARGGYGYTF
cdr3_nt: TGCAGTGCTAGAGGGGGGTATGGCTACACCTTC
j_call: TRBJ1-2
d_call: NA
v_call: TRBV20-1
clone_size: NA

cdr3_aa: CAITRGQNQPQHF
cdr3_nt: TGTGCCATCACCCGCGGGCAGAATCAGCCCCAGCATTTT
j_call: TRBJ1-5
d_call: NA
v_call: TRBV10-3
clone_size: NA

cdr3_aa: CASSPPSRNTEAFF
cdr3_nt: TGTGCCAGCTCACCACCGAGCAGAAACACTGAAGCTTTCTTT
j_call: TRBJ1-1
d_call: NA
v_call: TRBV18
clone_size: NA

cdr3_aa: CASSRTGTGVRGYGYTF
cdr3_nt: TGTGCCAGCTCACGAACTGGTACAGGGGTCCGCGGCTATGGCTACACCTTC
j_call: TRBJ1-2
d_call: TRBD1
v_call: TRBV18
clone_size: NA

cdr3_aa: CASGGLTRSEQFF
cdr3_nt: TGTGCCAGCGGCGGTTTGACTAGAAGTGAGCAGTTCTTC
j_call: TRBJ2-1
d_call: NA
v_call: TRBV6-6
clone_size: once

cdr3_aa: CAWSQHGYGYTF
cdr3_nt: TGTGCCTGGAGCCAACACGGCTATGGCTACACCTTC
j_call: TRBJ1-2
d_call: NA
v_call: TRBV30
clone_size: few

cdr3_aa: CASSQYGMRTFRGSPLHF
cdr3_nt: TGTGCCAGCAGCCAATACGGAATGAGGACCTTTCGGGGTTCACCCCTCCACTTT
j_call: TRBJ1-6
d_call: NA
v_call: TRBV16
clone_size: NA

cdr3_aa: CASSQGAGGFNEKLFF
cdr3_nt: TGCGCCAGCAGCCAAGGGGCAGGGGGTTTTAATGAAAAACTGTTTTTT
j_call: TRBJ1-4
d_call: TRBD1
v_call: TRBV4-1
clone_size: NA

cdr3_aa: CASSPPGGEKLFF
cdr3_nt: TGTGCCAGCAGCCCCCCCGGTGGCGAAAAACTGTTTTTT
j_call: TRBJ1-4
d_call: NA
v_call: TRBV12-3/TRBV12-4
clone_size: NA